This T cell receptor beta chain stems from a study of brain T cells in children with intractable seizures. Study outcomes and limitations: Only CDR3 sequence similarity suggested viral specificity, without known HCMV serostatus.

Using immunoSEQ multiplex PCR, the repertoire was profiled, and TCRdb retains in-frame clones only, with some absent. In the table there are tens of thousands of clones, about nine tenths of which are singletons. Losses at the gene ends were 1 base for V and 8 bases for J; bases not matched to a gene: 6. Germline V gene lookup returns CDR1 KGHSH and CDR2 LQKENI. This CDR3 contains 14 residues. Comments on this clone: Its antigen is as yet unknown.

The sequenced cases were selected for having the highest brain T cell transcript signatures. Patients received at least one anti-epileptic drug before surgery. The sample in question was peripheral blood, obtained at surgery. The chain links TRBV18 to TRBJ1-2, with 8 bases fitting TRBD1. The receptor's source is a girl aged 2 to 10 with tuberous sclerosis and intractable seizures. CDR3 region: CASSPRDRIGGYTF. CDR3 sequence (DNA): TGTGCCAGCTCACCACGGGACAGGATAGGCGGCTACACCTTC.